These 15 T cell receptor beta chains were sequenced from one sample in a study of control samples from healthy donors and cancer patients. Profiling relied on immunoSEQ multiplex PCR, and the TCRdb table lists in-frame clones only, not all of them. The sample holds about 120,000 clones, 89% seen once. Sequenced: blood. The receptors shown here come from a middle-aged man in good health.

This rearrangement joins TRBV30 to TRBJ2-7, with TRBD1 matching 7 bases. Germline CDR1 reads GTSNPN; CDR2 reads SVGIG (reference sequence). This CDR3 contains 13 residues. V was clipped by 2 bases and J by 0 bases; unmatched bases: 1. CDR3 in amino acids: CAWSWDSSYEQYF. In nucleotides, the CDR3 is TGTGCCTGGAGTTGGGACAGCTCCTACGAGCAGTACTTC.

The V and J genes are TRBV19 and TRBJ1-2; 7 bases are shared with TRBD1. Germline V CDR1 and CDR2: LNHDA, SQIVND (reference sequence). The V and J ends lost 8 bases and 4 bases, in that order; junction bases with no gene match: 4. The CDR3 is 12 amino acids. The CDR3 region is CASEGALYGYTF. CDR3 sequence (DNA): TGTGCCAGTGAGGGGGCTCTCTATGGCTACACCTTC.

V gene TRBV9 combines with J gene TRBJ2-1; TRBD1 aligns across 8 bases. Germline V gene sequence: CDR1 SGDLS, CDR2 YYNGEE. V lost 4 bases to trimming and J lost 6 bases; unmatched junction nucleotides: 9. The CDR3 covers 15 residues. Here the CDR3 reads CASSPGGAEFNEQFF. DNA of the CDR3: TGTGCCAGCAGCCCAGGGGGCGCGGAATTCAATGAGCAGTTCTTC.

The chain recombines TRBV6-5 with TRBJ1-1; possibly TRBD1 for D (5 bases). Germline CDR1 is MNHEY and CDR2 is SVGAGI. This CDR3 has 13 amino acids. Trimming left V 7 bases short and J 0 bases short, with 9 bases between. The CDR3 loop reads CASKDSMNTEAFF. The CDR3 region has the DNA TGTGCCAGCAAAGACAGTATGAACACTGAAGCTTTCTTT.

The chain uses TRBV6-5 and TRBJ1-2; D unresolved. Between the trimmed V and J ends, which lost 2 bases and 5 bases, there was a span of 9 bases. The CDR3 has 13 residues. Germline CDR1 reads MNHEY; CDR2 reads SVGAGI. The DNA for the CDR3 is TGTGCCAGCAGTTACGCCCCACGATATGGCTACACCTTC. Residues: CASSYAPRYGYTF.

The chain couples TRBV7-2 to TRBJ2-5; D not resolved. This CDR3 is 16 amino acids long. V shed 5 bases and J shed 3 bases, with 19 bases lying between them. Germline V lookup: CDR1 SGHTA, CDR2 FQGNSA. CDR3 coding DNA: TGTGCCAGCAGCCCTGCTTTTGGGGATGCGGAAGAGACCCAGTACTTC. It specifies CASSPAFGDAEETQYF.

This clone was seen once. J is TRBJ1-2 and V is TRBV2; 7 bases map to TRBD1. CDR1 is SNHLY, CDR2 FYNNEI, per germline. Trimming at V came to 2 bases and at J to 5 bases, leaving 8 bases not matched to a gene. This CDR3 is built from 15 residues. The CDR3 reads CASSERTGEGYGYTF. CDR3 nucleotides: TGTGCCAGCAGTGAAAGGACAGGAGAAGGGTATGGCTACACCTTC.

The rearrangement uses TRBV7-2 and TRBJ2-1; no definite D call. CDR1 and CDR2 from the germline V gene are SGHTA and FQGNSA. Trimming cost V 0 bases and J 6 bases, with 9 bases left between them. The CDR3 is 14 amino acids. The CDR3, as DNA: TGTGCCAGCAGCTTAGCCCTCTACAGCAATGAGCAGTTCTTC. Translated: CASSLALYSNEQFF.

The V call is TRBV10-3, the J call TRBJ2-5; TRBD2 agrees at 7 bases. The junction had 4 bases not matched to a gene; V was cut back by 7 bases and J by 2 bases. This CDR3 is built from 13 residues. From germline, CDR1 is ENHRY and CDR2 SYGVKD. DNA of the CDR3: TGTGCCATCATGACAGCGGGACAAGAGACCCAGTACTTC. Protein: CAIMTAGQETQYF.

The chain couples TRBV10-3 to TRBJ1-1, with D possibly TRBD1 on 6 matching bases. The CDR3 covers 13 residues. Per the germline V gene, CDR1 is ENHRY and CDR2 is SYGVKD. V was trimmed by 6 bases and J by 4 bases, leaving 12 bases between them. DNA for the CDR3: TGTGCCATCAGCCCGGGGGGCCTCACTGAAGCTTTCTTT. This encodes CAISPGGLTEAFF.

The gene calls are TRBV7-2 and TRBJ1-1, with 7 bases that match TRBD1. Germline lookup yields CDR1 SGHTA and CDR2 FQGNSA. Trimming took 5 bases from V and 4 from J; bases not matched to a gene: 7. This CDR3 region has 14 residues. CDR3 DNA: TGTGCCAGCAGCCCAGGGGGAGAGGGCACTGAAGCTTTCTTT. Residues: CASSPGGEGTEAFF.

This clone showed up just once. The chain carries TRBV29-1 and TRBJ1-2; TRBD1 might be the D (6 bases). The V and J ends lost 4 bases and 3 bases respectively, with 9 bases between them. This CDR3 contains 12 residues. Germline V gene sequence: CDR1 SQVTM, CDR2 ANQGSEA. The CDR3 loop is CSVVRTDYGYTF. The CDR3 nucleotides read TGCAGCGTTGTACGGACAGACTATGGCTACACCTTC.

CDR3 amino acids: CASSPVPSGYNEQFF. The CDR3 DNA follows: TGTGCCAGCTCCCCCGTTCCCTCGGGATACAATGAGCAGTTCTTC. The J gene is TRBJ2-1, the V gene TRBV7-6, with D possibly TRBD2 on 5 matching bases. The V and J ends lost 8 bases and 4 bases respectively, with 18 bases between them. The germline gives CDR1 SGHVS, CDR2 FNYEAQ. The CDR3 spans 15 residues.

The rearrangement links TRBV30 to TRBJ1-1; D gene unclear. The CDR3 consists of 13 residues. Germline V gene lookup returns CDR1 GTSNPN and CDR2 SVGIG (reference sequence). V shed 3 bases and J shed 7 bases, with 15 bases lying between them. CDR3 DNA sequence: TGTGCCTGGAGAGGGCTTTATCCGGTTGAAGCTTTCTTT. Residues: CAWRGLYPVEAFF.

The CDR3 DNA sequence: TGCGCCAGCAGGGGGACAGGGGGCGCTCTCGAGCAGTACTTC. It codes for CASRGTGGALEQYF. The chain employs TRBV4-1 and TRBJ2-7, with TRBD1 identical over 12 bases. Germline loops: CDR1 MGHRA, CDR2 YSYEKL. This CDR3 contains 14 residues. After removal of 6 bases from V and 6 bases from J, the junction contained 6 bases not matched to a gene.